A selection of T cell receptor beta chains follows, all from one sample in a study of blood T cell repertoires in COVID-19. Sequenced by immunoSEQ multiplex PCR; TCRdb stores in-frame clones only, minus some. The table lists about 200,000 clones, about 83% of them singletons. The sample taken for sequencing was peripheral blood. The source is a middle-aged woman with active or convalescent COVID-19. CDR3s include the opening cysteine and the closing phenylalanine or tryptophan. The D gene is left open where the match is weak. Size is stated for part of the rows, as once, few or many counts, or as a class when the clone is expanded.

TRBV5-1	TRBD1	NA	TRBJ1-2	TGCGCCAGCAGGCCCGGACAGGGCATTGGGGGCTACACCTTC	CASRPGQGIGGYTF
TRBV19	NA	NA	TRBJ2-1	TGTGCCAGTACCTCTAAAGGAGGTAAACCAAATGAGCAGTTCTTC	CASTSKGGKPNEQFF
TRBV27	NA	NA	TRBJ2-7	TGTGCCAGCAGTCTCGAATCCGGGAGACCGCGACAGAGCGAGCAGTACTTC	CASSLESGRPRQSEQYF
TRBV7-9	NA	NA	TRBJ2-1	TGTGCCAGCGGAGACCTTCTGGGCAATGAGCAGTTCTTC	CASGDLLGNEQFF
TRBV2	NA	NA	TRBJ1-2	TGTGCCAGCAGTGACGCCCGCGACAGCAGTAACTATGGCTACACCTTC	CASSDARDSSNYGYTF
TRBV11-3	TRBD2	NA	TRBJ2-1	TGTGCCAGCAGCCCTAGCGGGAGGACCGATAATGAGCAGTTCTTC	CASSPSGRTDNEQFF
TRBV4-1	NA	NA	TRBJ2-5	TGCGCCAGCAGCCTCGGGGGGAGGGGGGAGACCCAGTACTTC	CASSLGGRGETQYF
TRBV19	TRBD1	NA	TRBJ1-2	TGTGCCAGTATCCTCACCGGGACAGGGGAATATGGCTACACCTTC	CASILTGTGEYGYTF
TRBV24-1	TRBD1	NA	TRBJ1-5	TGTGCCACCAGTGAGACCGGGACAGGGAAGCAGCCCCAGCATTTT	CATSETGTGKQPQHF
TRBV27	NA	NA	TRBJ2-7	TGTGCCAGCAGTTTCAGGGGGGATGGCTACGAGCAGTACTTC	CASSFRGDGYEQYF
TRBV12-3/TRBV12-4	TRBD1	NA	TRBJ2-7	TGTGCCAGCAGTTTACCTGACAGGGGGCAGTACTTC	CASSLPDRGQYF
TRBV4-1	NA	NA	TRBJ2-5	TGCGCCAGCAGCCAAGGCCTCACAGGATTCCAAGAGACCCAGTACTTC	CASSQGLTGFQETQYF
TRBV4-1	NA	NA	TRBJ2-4	TGCGCCAGCAGCCATGGAAGGGGTGTAGCCAAAAACATTCAGTACTTC	CASSHGRGVAKNIQYF
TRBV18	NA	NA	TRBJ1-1	TGTGCCAGCTCACCAACGTTGGAACGCGGGGCAGCTTTCTTT	CASSPTLERGAAFF
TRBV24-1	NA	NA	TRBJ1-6	TGTGCCACCAGTGATGCCCCCCCCAGGGTTCCTCTGGGGTCACCCCTCCACTTT	CATSDAPPRVPLGSPLHF
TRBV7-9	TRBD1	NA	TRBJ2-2	TGTGCCAGCAGCTTAGGATCAGGGGGCGCGACCGGGGAGCTGTTTTTT	CASSLGSGGATGELFF
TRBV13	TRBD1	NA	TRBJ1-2	TGTGCCAGCAGCTTAGACGCCAAGGGGGCGCGGGGCTACACCTTC	CASSLDAKGARGYTF
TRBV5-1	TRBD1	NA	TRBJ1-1	TGCGCCAGCAGCTTGGCCGGGGGACAGGGGGCGAACACTGAAGCTTTCTTT	CASSLAGGQGANTEAFF
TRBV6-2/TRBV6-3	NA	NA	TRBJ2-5	TGTGCCAGCAGTTTGGCTAGCGCTGAGACCCAGTACTTC	CASSLASAETQYF
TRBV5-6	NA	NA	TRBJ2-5	TGTGCCAGCAGCTTGTACACCGGGGGTGAAGAGACCCAGTACTTC	CASSLYTGGEETQYF
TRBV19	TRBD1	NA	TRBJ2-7	TGTGCCAGTAGTCGGGACAGGGGCTACGAGCAGTACTTC	CASSRDRGYEQYF
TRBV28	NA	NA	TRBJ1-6	TGTGCCAGCGAGACTTTTACGGCATATAATTCACCCCTCCACTTT	CASETFTAYNSPLHF
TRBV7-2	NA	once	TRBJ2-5	TGTGCCAGCAGCTTAAACAGGGCATACCAAGAGACCCAGTACTTC	CASSLNRAYQETQYF
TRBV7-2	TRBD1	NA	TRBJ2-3	TGTGCCAGCAGCTCGACAGGGGTCACAGATACGCAGTATTTT	CASSSTGVTDTQYF
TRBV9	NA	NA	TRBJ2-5	TGTGCCAGCAGCGATACGACGAGGGAGACCCAGTACTTC	CASSDTTRETQYF
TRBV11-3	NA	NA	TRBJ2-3	TGTGCCAGCAGCTTAGATAGGTGGGAGGCTAGCACAGATACGCAGTATTTT	CASSLDRWEASTDTQYF
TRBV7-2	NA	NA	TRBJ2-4	TGTGCCAGCAGCTTCGGACAACCGGGCATTCAGTACTTC	CASSFGQPGIQYF
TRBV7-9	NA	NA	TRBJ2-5	TGTGCCAGCAGCTTCCAGGGGGGCCCAGAGACCCAGTACTTC	CASSFQGGPETQYF
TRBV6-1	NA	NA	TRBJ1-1	TGTGCCAGCAGTGAGAGGAAGGGGACTGAAGCTTTCTTT	CASSERKGTEAFF
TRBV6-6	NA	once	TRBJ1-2	TGTGCCACCAGAAGGGTACAGGGAGCCTATGGCTACACCTTC	CATRRVQGAYGYTF
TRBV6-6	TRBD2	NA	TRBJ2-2	TGTGCCAGCAGTCCGGGACTAGCGGGGTACACCGGGGAGCTGTTTTTT	CASSPGLAGYTGELFF
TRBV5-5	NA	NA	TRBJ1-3	TGTGCCAGCAGCTATGACCGGAGCTCTGGAAACACCATATATTTT	CASSYDRSSGNTIYF
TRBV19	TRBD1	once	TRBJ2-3	TGTGCCAGTTTAAAGGACAGGGGCACAGATACGCAGTATTTT	CASLKDRGTDTQYF
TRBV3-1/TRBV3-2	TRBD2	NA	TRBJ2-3	TGTGCCAGCAGCCACAAAGCCGGCGGGGGTAGCGGGGCCAACACAGATACGCAGTATTTT	CASSHKAGGGSGANTDTQYF
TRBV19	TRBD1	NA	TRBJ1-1	TGTGCCAGTAGTATAGCCGGGACAGGGAACACTGAAGCTTTCTTT	CASSIAGTGNTEAFF
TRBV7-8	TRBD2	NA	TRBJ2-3	TGTGCCAGCAGCCCCCGGCTAGCGGGGTTAGCAGATACGCAGTATTTT	CASSPRLAGLADTQYF
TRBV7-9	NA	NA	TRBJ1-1	TGTGCTTTAACTGAAGCTTTCTTT	CALTEAFF
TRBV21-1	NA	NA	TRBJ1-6	TGTGCCAGCAGCAAAGCGGGCGACCACTCCTATAATTCACCCCTCCACTTT	CASSKAGDHSYNSPLHF
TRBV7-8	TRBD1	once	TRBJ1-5	TGTGCCAGCAGCTTAGGAAAGGGGGCGGCGGATCAGCCCCAGCATTTT	CASSLGKGAADQPQHF
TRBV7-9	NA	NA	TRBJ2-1	TGTGCCAGCTTCCCATTTGACAATGAGCAGTTCTTC	CASFPFDNEQFF
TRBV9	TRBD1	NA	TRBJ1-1	TGTGCCAGCAGCCCGGGGACAGGGAACACTGAAGCTTTCTTT	CASSPGTGNTEAFF
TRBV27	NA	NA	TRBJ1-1	TGTGCCAGCAGTTTAGACAGGCTTCGCGCTGAAGCTTTCTTT	CASSLDRLRAEAFF
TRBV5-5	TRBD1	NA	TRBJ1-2	TGTGCCAGCAGCTTCCTGGACAGGGCCTATGGCTACACCTTC	CASSFLDRAYGYTF
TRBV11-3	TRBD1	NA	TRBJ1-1	TGTGCCAGCAGCTCGACAGGGGAGTACACTGAAGCTTTCTTT	CASSSTGEYTEAFF
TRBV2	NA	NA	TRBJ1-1	TGTGCCAGCAATTGGGAGGGAAAGGCTGAAGCTTTCTTT	CASNWEGKAEAFF
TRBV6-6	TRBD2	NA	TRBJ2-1	TGTGCCAGCAGTACTAGCGGGAACTCCTACAATGAGCAGTTCTTC	CASSTSGNSYNEQFF
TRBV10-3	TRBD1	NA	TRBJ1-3	TGTGCCATCAGCGGACAGGACAACTCTGGAAACACCATATATTTT	CAISGQDNSGNTIYF
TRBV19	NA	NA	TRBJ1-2	TGTGCCAGTAGTATCCGGTACGGTAACTATGGCTACACCTTC	CASSIRYGNYGYTF
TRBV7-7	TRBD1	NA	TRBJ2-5	TGTGCTAGCAGCCCTGGGACAGGGGAGACCCAGTACTTC	CASSPGTGETQYF
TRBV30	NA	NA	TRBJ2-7	TGTGCCTGGAGCCTGGGGCTAGCGAGGAAATACGAGCAGTACTTC	CAWSLGLARKYEQYF
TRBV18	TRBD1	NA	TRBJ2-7	TGTGCCAGCTCACTTTTGGGGCTGCCGGGACAGGGATCTTCCTACGAGCAGTACTTC	CASSLLGLPGQGSSYEQYF
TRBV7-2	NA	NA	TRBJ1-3	TGTGCCAGCAGCTTTATTGCGAGCTCGGGAAACACCATATATTTT	CASSFIASSGNTIYF
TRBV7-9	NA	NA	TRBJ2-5	TGTGCCAGCAGCTTAGAGGCAGGGGCCGAGACCCAGTACTTC	CASSLEAGAETQYF
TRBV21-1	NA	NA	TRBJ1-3	TGTGCCAGCAGCTCGAGGGGGACAGGGGCCGGAAACACCATATATTTT	CASSSRGTGAGNTIYF
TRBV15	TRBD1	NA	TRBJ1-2	TGTGCCACCAGCCCCCGGGACAGGGGCTATGGCTACACCTTC	CATSPRDRGYGYTF
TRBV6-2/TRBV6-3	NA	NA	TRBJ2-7	TGTGCCAGCAGTTACCATCCCACAGGGTCCTACGAGCAGTACTTC	CASSYHPTGSYEQYF
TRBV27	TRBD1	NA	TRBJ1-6	TGTGCCAGCAGTTTAAGGGCCTCCGGGACAGGCTTATCACCCCTCCACTTT	CASSLRASGTGLSPLHF
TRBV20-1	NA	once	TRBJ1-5	TGCAGTGCCAGTTGGGAGAATCAGCCCCAGCATTTT	CSASWENQPQHF
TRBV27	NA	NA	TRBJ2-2	TGTGCCAGCAGTTTCCCCTATAACACCGGGGAGCTGTTTTTT	CASSFPYNTGELFF
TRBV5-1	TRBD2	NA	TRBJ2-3	TGCGCCAGCAGCACCACCGGGGGGTACACAGATACGCAGTATTTT	CASSTTGGYTDTQYF